The TCR beta chain under discussion was sequenced for a study of T cell repertoires in cytomegalovirus infection (dated by TCRdb to 2018 to 2020). About the full investigation: The peptide stimulations were aimed at well-studied HLA-B-restricted epitopes as well as recently identified HLA-C-restricted CMV epitopes, whose presentation resists viral immunomodulation. Donor HLA type was relevant to the analysis, because carriage of CMV infection together with the matching HLA type was indicated by public TCR beta signatures.

Results the study describes overall, beyond this receptor: The ex vivo response was dominated by HLA-C-restricted CMV-specific TCR beta clonotypes, which also provided the single most frequent clonotype in two of eight donors. In both this cohort and an independent approximately 370-donor cohort, the cumulative frequency of public TCR beta family members distinguished carriers of CMV infection plus the relevant HLA type.

The instrument given in TCRdb is Illumina HiSeq 1500. TCRdb reworked the public reads: Q25 trimming with fastp, MiXCR clone assembly, productive beta chains retained. Each entry is one CDR3 protein sequence, shown with its most common DNA and genes. The sample records about half a million distinct CDR3 sequences, 25% to 35% of which are singletons. The leading ten clones occupy 17% of the sample. The treatment or condition label, as the study defines it: in vitro stimulation with specific CMV peptide epitopes to enrich CMV-specific T cells. The CDR3 measures 14 amino acids from cysteine to phenylalanine. Only CDR3 DNA remains: 42 bases, in frame from the first base. A distance of 15 bases separates the germline ends of V and J, which lose 7 bases and 2 bases respectively. CDR1 SGHAT and CDR2 FQNNGV were looked up in the germline V gene. This clonotype was seen only a few times. Its binding antigen is unknown. It has no much larger one-base neighbor in the sample; base qualities were not kept.

The chain is encoded by TRBV11-2 joined to TRBJ2-7; matching of 5 bases hints at TRBD2 as the D gene. The source material was cultured PBMCs, sampled from culture after CMV antigen stimulation. This TCR was sampled from a human donor in good health (CMV status not recorded). Some clones in this sample may be carry-over from other donors' samples. The DNA reads TGTGCCAGCACCCACAGCCGGGATCCCTACGAGCAGTACTTC. The encoded protein is CASTHSRDPYEQYF.